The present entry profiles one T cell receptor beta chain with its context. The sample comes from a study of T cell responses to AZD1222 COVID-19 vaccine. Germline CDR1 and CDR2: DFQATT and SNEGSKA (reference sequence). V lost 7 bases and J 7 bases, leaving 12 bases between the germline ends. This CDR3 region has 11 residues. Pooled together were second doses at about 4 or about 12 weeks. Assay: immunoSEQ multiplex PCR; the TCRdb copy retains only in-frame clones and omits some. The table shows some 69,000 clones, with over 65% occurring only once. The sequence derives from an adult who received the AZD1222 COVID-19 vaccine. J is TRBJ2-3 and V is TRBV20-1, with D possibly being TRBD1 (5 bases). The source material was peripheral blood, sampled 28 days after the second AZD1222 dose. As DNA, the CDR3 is TGCAGTGGGGGCCATCGAAATACGCAGTATTTT. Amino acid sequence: CSGGHRNTQYF.